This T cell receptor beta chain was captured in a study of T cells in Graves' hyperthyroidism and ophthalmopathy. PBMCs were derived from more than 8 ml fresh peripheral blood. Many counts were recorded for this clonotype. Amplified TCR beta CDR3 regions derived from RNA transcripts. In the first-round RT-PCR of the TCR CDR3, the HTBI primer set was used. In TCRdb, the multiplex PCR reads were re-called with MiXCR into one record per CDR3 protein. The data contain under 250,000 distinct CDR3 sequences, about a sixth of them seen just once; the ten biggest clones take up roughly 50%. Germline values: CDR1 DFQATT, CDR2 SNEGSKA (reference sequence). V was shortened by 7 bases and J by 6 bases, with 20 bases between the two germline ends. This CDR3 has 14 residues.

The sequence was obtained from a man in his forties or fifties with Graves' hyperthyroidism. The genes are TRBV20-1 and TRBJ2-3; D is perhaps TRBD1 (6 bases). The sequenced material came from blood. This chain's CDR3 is CSVEDSFNEDTQYF. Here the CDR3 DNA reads TGCAGTGTCGAGGACAGTTTCAACGAGGATACGCAGTATTTT.